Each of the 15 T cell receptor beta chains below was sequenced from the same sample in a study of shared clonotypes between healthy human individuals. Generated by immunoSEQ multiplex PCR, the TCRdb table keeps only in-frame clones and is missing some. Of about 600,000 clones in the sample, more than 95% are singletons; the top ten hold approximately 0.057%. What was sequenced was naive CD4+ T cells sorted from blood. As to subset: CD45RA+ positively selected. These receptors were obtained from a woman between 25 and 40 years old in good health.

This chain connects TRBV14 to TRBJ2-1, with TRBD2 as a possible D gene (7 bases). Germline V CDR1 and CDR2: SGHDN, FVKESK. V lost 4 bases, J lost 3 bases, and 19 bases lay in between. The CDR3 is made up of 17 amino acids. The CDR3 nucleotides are TGTGCCAGCAGCCTTAAAAGGCGGGGGCCTGACTACAATGAGCAGTTCTTC. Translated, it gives CASSLKRRGPDYNEQFF.

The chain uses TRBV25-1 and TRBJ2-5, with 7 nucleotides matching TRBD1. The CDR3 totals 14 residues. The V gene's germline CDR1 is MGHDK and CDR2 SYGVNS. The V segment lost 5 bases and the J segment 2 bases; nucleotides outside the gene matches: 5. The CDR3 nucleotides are TGTGCCAGCAGTATCGGACAGGTGCAAGAGACCCAGTACTTC. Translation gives CASSIGQVQETQYF.

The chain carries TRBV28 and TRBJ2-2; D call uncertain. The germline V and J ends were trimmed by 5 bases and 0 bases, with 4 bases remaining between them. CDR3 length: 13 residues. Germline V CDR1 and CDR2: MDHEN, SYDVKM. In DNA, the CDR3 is TGTGCCAGCAGTCTGCCGAACACCGGGGAGCTGTTTTTT. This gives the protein CASSLPNTGELFF. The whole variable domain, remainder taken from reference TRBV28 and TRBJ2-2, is DVKVTQSSRYLVKRTGEKVFLECVQDMDHENMFWYRQDPGLGLRLIYFSYDVKMKEKGDIPEGYSVSREKKERFSLILESASTNQTSMYLCASSLPNTGELFFGEGSRLTVL.

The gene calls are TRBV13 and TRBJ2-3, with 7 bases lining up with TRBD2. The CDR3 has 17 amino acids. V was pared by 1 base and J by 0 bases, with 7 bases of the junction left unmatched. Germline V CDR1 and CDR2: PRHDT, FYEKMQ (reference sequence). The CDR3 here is CASSLAGLWASTDTQYF. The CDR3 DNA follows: TGTGCCAGCAGCTTAGCGGGACTATGGGCTAGCACAGATACGCAGTATTTT.

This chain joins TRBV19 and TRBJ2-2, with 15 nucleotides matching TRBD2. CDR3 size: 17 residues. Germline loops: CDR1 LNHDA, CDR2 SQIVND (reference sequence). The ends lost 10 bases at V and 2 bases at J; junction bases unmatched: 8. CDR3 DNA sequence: TGTGCCACCCGGACTAGCGGGAGGGCTATAAACACCGGGGAGCTGTTTTTT. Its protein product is CATRTSGRAINTGELFF.

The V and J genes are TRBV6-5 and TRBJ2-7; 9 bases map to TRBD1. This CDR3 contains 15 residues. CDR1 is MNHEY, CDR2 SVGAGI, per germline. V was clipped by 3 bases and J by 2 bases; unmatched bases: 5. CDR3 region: CASSYGDRETYEQYF. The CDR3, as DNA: TGTGCCAGCAGTTATGGGGACAGGGAGACCTACGAGCAGTACTTC.

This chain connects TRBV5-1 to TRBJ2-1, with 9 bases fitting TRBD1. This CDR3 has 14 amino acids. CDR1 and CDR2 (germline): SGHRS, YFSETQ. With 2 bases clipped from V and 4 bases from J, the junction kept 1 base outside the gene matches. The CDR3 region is CASSFGTGYNEQFF. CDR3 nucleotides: TGCGCCAGCAGCTTCGGGACAGGGTACAATGAGCAGTTCTTC. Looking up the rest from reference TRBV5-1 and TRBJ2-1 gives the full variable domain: KAGVTQTPRYLIKTRGQQVTLSCSPISGHRSVSWYQQTPGQGLQFLFEYFSETQRNKGNFPGRFSGRQFSNSRSEMNVSTLELGDSALYLCASSFGTGYNEQFFGPGTRLTVL.

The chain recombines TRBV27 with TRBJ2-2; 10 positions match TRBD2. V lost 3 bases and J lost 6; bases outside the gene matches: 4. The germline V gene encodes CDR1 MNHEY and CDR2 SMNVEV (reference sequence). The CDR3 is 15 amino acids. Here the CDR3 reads CASSFSSGSPGELFF. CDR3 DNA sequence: TGTGCCAGCAGTTTCTCTAGCGGGAGCCCCGGGGAGCTGTTTTTT.

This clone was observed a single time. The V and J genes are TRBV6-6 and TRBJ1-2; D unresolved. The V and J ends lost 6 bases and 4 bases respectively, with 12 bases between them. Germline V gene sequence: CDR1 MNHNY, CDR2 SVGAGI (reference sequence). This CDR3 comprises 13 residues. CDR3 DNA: TGTGCCAGCAGCGAAGGGTGGGCCTATGGCTACACCTTC. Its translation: CASSEGWAYGYTF.

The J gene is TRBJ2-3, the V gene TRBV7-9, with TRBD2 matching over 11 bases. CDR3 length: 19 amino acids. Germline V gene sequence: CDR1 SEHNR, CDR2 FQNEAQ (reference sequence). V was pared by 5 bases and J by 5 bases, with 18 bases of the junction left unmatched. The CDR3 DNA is TGTGCCAGCAGCCTAACCGGGGGGGTTAGCGGGAGGGCCAGAGATACGCAGTATTTT. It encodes CASSLTGGVSGRARDTQYF.

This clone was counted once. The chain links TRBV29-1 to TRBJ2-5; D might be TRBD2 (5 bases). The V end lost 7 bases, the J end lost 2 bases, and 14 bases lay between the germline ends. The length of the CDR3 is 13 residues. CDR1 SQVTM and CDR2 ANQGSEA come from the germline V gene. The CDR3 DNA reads TGCAGCGCCACTCCGGGGTTGCAAGAGACCCAGTACTTC. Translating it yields CSATPGLQETQYF.

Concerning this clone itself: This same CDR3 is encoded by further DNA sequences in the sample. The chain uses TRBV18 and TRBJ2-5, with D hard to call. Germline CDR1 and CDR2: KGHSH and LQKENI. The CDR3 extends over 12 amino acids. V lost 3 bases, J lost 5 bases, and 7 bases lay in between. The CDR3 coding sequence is TGTGCCAGCTCACCTCCGGAGGAGACCCAGTACTTC. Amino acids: CASSPPEETQYF.

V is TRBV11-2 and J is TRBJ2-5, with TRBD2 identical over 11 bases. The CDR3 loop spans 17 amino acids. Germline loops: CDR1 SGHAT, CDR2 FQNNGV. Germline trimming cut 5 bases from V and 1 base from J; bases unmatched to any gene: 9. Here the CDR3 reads CASSPQGLAAVQETQYF. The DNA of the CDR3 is TGTGCCAGCAGCCCACAGGGACTAGCGGCAGTCCAAGAGACCCAGTACTTC.

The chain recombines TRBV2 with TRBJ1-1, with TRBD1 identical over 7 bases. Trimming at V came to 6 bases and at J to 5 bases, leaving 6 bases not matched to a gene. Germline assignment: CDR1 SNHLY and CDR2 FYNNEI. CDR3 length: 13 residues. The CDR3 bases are TGTGCCAGCAGGGCTACACAGGGGACTGAAGCTTTCTTT. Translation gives CASRATQGTEAFF.

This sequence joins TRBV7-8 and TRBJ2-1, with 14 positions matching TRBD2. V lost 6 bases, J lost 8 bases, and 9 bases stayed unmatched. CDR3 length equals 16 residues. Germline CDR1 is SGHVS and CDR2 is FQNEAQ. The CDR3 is CASRQTSGRAFDEQFF. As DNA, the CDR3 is TGTGCCAGCAGACAGACTAGCGGGAGGGCCTTCGATGAGCAGTTCTTC.